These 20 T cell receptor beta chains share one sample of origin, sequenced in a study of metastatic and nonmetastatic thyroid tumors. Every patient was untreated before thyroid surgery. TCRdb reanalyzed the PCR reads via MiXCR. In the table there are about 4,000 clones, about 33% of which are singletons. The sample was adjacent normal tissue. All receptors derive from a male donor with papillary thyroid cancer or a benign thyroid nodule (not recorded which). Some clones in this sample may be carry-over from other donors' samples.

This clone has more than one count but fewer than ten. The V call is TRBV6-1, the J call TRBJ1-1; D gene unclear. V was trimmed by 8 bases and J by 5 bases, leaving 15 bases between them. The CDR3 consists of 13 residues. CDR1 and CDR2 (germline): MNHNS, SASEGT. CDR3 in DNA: TGTGCCAGCCGCCAGGTCGGTGGAACTGAAGCTTTCTTT. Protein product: CASRQVGGTEAFF.

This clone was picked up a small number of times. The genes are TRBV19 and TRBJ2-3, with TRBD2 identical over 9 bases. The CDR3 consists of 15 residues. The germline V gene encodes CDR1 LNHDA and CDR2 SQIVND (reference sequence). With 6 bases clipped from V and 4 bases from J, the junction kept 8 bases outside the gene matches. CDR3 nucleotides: TGTGCCAGTAGCCCCGGGACTAGCAGCTCAGATACGCAGTATTTT. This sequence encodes CASSPGTSSSDTQYF.

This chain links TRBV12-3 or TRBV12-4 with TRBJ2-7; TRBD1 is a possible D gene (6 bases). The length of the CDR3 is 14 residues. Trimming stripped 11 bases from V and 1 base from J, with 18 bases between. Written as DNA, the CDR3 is TGTGCCCTCGTGCAGGGGCGGTCTTCCTACGAGCAGTACTTC. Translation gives CALVQGRSSYEQYF.

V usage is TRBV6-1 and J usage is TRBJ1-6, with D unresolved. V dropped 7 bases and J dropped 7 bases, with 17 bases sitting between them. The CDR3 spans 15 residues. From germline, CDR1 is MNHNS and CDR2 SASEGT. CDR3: CASKTSPGWNSPLHF. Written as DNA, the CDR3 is TGTGCCAGCAAAACAAGTCCCGGGTGGAATTCACCCCTCCACTTT.

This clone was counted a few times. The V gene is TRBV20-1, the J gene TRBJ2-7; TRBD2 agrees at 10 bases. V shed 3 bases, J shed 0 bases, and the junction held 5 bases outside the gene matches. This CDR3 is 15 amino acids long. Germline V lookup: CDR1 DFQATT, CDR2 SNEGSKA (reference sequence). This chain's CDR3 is CSARGASGSSYEQYF. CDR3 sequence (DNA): TGCAGTGCTAGGGGGGCTAGCGGGAGCTCCTACGAGCAGTACTTC.

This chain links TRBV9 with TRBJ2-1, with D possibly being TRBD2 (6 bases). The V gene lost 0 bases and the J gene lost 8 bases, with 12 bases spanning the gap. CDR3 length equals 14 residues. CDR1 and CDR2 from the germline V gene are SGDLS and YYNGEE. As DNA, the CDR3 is TGTGCCAGCAGCGTAGAATCTCCGGGGGATGAGCAGTTCTTC. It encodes CASSVESPGDEQFF. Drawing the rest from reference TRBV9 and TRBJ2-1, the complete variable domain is DSGVTQTPKHLITATGQRVTLRCSPRSGDLSVYWYQQSLDQGLQFLIQYYNGEERAKGNILERFSAQQFPDLHSELNLSSLELGDSALYFCASSVESPGDEQFFGPGTRLTVL.

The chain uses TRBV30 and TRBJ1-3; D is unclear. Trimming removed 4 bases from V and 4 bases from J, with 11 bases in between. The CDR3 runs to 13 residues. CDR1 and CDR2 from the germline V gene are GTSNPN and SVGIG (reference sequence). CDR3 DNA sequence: TGTGCCTGGAACACAGTGGTGGGAAACACCATATATTTT. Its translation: CAWNTVVGNTIYF. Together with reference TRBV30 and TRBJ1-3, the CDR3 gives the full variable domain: SQTIHQWPATLVQPVGSPLSLECTVEGTSNPNLYWYRQAAGRGLQLLFYSVGIGQISSEVPQNLSASRPQDRQFILSSKKLLLSDSGFYLCAWNTVVGNTIYFGEGSWLTVV.

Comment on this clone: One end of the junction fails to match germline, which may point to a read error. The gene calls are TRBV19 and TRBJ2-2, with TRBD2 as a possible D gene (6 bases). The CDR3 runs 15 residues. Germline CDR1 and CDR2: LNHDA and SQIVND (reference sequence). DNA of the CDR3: TGTGCCAGTAGTATTCGGGGGTTGAACACCGGGGAGCTGTTTTTC. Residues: CASSIRGLNTGELFF.

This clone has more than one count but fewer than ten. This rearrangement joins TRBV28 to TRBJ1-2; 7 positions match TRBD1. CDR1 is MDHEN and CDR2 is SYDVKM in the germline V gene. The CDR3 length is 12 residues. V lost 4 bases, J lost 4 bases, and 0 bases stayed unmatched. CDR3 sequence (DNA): TGTGCCAGCAGTTCAGGGGGCTATGGCTACACCTTC. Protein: CASSSGGYGYTF.

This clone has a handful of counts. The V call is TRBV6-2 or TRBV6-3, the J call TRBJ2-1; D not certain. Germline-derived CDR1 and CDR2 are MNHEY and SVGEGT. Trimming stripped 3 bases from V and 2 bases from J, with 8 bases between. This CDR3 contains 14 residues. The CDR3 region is CASSYRRTYNEQFF. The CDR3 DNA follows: TGTGCCAGCAGTTATCGGCGTACCTACAATGAGCAGTTCTTC.

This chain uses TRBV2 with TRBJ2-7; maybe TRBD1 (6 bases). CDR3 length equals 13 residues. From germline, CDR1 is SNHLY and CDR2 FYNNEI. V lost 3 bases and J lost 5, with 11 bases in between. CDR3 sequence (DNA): TGTGCCAGCAGTGAGCAGGGGATGAACGAGCAGTACTTC. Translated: CASSEQGMNEQYF. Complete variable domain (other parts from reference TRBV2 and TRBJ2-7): EPEVTQTPSHQVTQMGQEVILRCVPISNHLYFYWYRQILGQKVEFLVSFYNNEISEKSEIFDDQFSVERPDGSNFTLKIRSTKLEDSAMYFCASSEQGMNEQYFGPGTRLTVT.

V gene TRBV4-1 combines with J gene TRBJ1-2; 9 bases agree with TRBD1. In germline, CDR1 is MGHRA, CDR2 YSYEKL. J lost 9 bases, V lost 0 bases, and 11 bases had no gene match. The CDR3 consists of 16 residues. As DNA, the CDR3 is TGCGCCAGCAGCCAAGATTGGGGGGGACAGGGCAATCGCTACACCTTC. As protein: CASSQDWGGQGNRYTF.

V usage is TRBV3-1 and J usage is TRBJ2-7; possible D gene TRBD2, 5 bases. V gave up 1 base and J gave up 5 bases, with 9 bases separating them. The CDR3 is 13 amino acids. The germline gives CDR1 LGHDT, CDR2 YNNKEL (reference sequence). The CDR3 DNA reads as TGTGCCAGCAGCCAAGGTTTGGAGGACGAGCAGTACTTC. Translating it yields CASSQGLEDEQYF.

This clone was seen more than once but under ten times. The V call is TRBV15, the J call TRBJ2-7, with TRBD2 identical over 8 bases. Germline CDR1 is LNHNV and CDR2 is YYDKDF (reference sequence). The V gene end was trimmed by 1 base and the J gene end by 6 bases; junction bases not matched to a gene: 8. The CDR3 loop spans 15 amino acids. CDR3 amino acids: CATSRVGAGGGEQYF. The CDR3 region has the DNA TGTGCCACCAGCAGAGTGGGGGCGGGAGGAGGCGAGCAGTACTTC.

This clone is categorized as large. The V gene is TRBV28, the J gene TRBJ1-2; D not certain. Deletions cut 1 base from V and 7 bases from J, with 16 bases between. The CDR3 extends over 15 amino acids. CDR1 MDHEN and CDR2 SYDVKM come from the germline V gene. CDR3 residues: CASSLFDGNRGGYTF. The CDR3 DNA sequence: TGTGCCAGCAGTTTATTTGATGGCAACCGGGGTGGCTACACCTTC.

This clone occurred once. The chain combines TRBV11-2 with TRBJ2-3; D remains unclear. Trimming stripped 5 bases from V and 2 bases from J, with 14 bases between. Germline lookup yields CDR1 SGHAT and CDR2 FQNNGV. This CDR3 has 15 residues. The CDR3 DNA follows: TGTGCCAGCAGCACTTTCGGAGCTGTCACAGATACGCAGTATTTT. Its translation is CASSTFGAVTDTQYF.

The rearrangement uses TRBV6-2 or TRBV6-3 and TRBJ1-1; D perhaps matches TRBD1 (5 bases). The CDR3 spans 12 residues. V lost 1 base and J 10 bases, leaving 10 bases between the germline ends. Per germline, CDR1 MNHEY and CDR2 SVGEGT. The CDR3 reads CASSYWGSRAFF. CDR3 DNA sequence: TGTGCCAGCAGTTACTGGGGGTCGAGAGCTTTCTTT.

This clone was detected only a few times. The CDR3 DNA sequence: TGTGCCAGCAGCGACACAAGACTAGCGGGAGGAATAGGGGAGCAGTACTTC. This encodes CASSDTRLAGGIGEQYF. The V and J genes are TRBV6-1 and TRBJ2-7; 13 bases match TRBD2. The CDR3 has 17 amino acids. Trimming at V came to 6 bases and at J to 7 bases, leaving 15 bases not matched to a gene. Germline values: CDR1 MNHNS, CDR2 SASEGT.

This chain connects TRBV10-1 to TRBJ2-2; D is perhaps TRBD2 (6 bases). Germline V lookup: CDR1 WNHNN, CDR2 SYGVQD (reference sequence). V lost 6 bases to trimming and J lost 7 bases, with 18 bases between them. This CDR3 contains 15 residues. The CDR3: CASSLAGPRGGELFF. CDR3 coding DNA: TGCGCCAGCAGCCTGGCGGGACCACGAGGCGGGGAGCTGTTTTTT.

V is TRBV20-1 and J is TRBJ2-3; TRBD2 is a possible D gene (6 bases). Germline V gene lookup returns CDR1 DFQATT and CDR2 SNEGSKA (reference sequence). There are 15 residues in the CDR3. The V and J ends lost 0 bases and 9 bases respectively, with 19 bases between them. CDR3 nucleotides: TGCAGTGCTAGAGATCAGGGTCCTTCGGGGGAGACGCAGTATTTT. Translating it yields CSARDQGPSGETQYF.